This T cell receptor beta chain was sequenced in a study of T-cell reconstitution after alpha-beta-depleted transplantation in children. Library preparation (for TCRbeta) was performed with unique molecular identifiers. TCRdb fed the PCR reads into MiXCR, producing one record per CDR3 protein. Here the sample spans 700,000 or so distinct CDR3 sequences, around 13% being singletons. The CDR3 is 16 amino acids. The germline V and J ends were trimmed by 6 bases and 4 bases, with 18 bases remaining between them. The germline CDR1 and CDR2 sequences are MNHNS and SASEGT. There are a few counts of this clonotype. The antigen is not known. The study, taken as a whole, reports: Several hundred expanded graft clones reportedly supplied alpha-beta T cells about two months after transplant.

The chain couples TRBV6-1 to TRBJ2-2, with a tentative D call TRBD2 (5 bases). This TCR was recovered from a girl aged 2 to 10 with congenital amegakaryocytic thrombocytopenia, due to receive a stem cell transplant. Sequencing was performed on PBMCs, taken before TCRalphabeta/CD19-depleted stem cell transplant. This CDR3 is CASRDGLLESTGELFF. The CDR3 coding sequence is TGTGCCAGCAGGGACGGACTTCTGGAGTCCACCGGGGAGCTGTTTTTT.